These 4 T cell receptor beta chains were all obtained from the same sample, sequenced in a study of regulatory T cells in long-lasting Graves disease. Library construction for TCR beta used iRepertoire HTBI primers and Arm-PCR of CDR3 regions. TCRdb ran MiXCR on the multiplex PCR reads and lists one entry per CDR3 protein. In the table there are 360,000 or so distinct CDR3 sequences, roughly 23% of which are singletons. Time point noted: persistent/refractory GD, antithyroid drugs over 5 years with positive TRAb. Isolated PBMC RNA provided the starting material for the TCR library. The sample was peripheral blood mononuclear cells (PBMCs), taken when the disease was refractory, from a patient treated with antithyroid drugs. The source is a woman in her forties with Graves disease.

The rearrangement links TRBV27 to TRBJ2-5; 7 bases map to TRBD1. The CDR3 is 14 residues long. V lost 8 bases to trimming and J lost 3 bases; unmatched junction nucleotides: 9. The germline CDR1 and CDR2 sequences are MNHEY and SMNVEV (reference sequence). The CDR3 DNA reads as TGTGCCAGCGGACGATATACAGGGGAAGAGACCCAGTACTTC. It yields the protein CASGRYTGEETQYF.

The rearrangement joins TRBV5-1 to TRBJ2-1; D unresolved. CDR1 is SGHRS, CDR2 YFSETQ, per germline. Trimming removed 4 bases at V and 15 bases at J, with 20 bases between. The CDR3 is made up of 13 amino acids. CDR3 bases: TGCGCCAGCAGCAAAGATACTAATTCAGTACGGTTCTTC. This encodes CASSKDTNSVRFF.

The sample holds a few counts of this clonotype. V gene TRBV12-3 or TRBV12-4 combines with J gene TRBJ1-3; 8 nucleotides align to TRBD1. CDR3 length: 17 amino acids. J gave up 2 bases and V 5 bases, and 11 bases lay outside the gene matches. The CDR3 DNA sequence: TGTGCCAGCAGTCCTAGAGGGGCAGGGGGCACTGGAAACACCATATATTTT. Translating it yields CASSPRGAGGTGNTIYF.

V usage is TRBV2 and J usage is TRBJ2-1, with TRBD2 identical over 10 bases. The CDR3 contains 14 residues. J lost 5 bases, V lost 4 bases, and 2 bases had no gene match. In germline, CDR1 is SNHLY, CDR2 FYNNEI. CDR3 nucleotides: TGTGCCAGCAGTGGGACTAGCGGTAACAATGAGCAGTTCTTC. It codes for CASSGTSGNNEQFF.